The 16 T cell receptor beta chains reported below all come from one sample, sequenced in a study of T cell changes during pregnancy in multiple sclerosis. Some clones are missing from TCRdb's copy, which holds only in-frame ones; the method was immunoSEQ multiplex PCR. This sample carries 71,000 or so clones, about 92% of them seen once, and the ten largest clones take roughly 1.2%. The specimen was peripheral blood, collected in the third trimester of pregnancy. The receptors were gathered from a female donor with multiple sclerosis, enrolled in a pregnancy study.

This rearrangement joins TRBV10-2 to TRBJ2-1; D perhaps matches TRBD2 (6 bases). The CDR3 extends over 13 amino acids. CDR1 and CDR2 from the germline V gene are WSHSY and SAAADI. Deletions cut 6 bases from V and 3 bases from J, with 9 bases between. The CDR3, as DNA: TGCGCCAGCAGCGTGGGACTCTACAATGAGCAGTTCTTC. Translation: CASSVGLYNEQFF.

DNA for the CDR3: TGTGCCAGCAGTCCGGGACAGGGATCCTACGAGCAGTACTTC. It is translated as CASSPGQGSYEQYF. V and J are TRBV6-6 and TRBJ2-7; 9 bases line up with TRBD1. CDR1 is MNHNY, CDR2 SVGAGI, per germline (reference sequence). The V gene end was trimmed by 5 bases and the J gene end by 1 base; junction bases not matched to a gene: 3. CDR3 length: 14 residues.

The chain is built from TRBV6-5 and TRBJ1-1; D unresolved. The germline V and J ends were trimmed by 6 bases and 3 bases, with 5 bases remaining between them. The CDR3 consists of 11 residues. The germline V gene has CDR1 MNHEY and CDR2 SVGAGI. For the CDR3, the DNA is TGTGCCAGCAGCTATTACACTGAAGCTTTCTTT. Its translation is CASSYYTEAFF.

The chain couples TRBV27 to TRBJ1-2; 8 nucleotides line up with TRBD1. The ends lost 8 bases at V and 4 bases at J; junction bases unmatched: 9. The CDR3 extends over 14 amino acids. CDR1 and CDR2 (germline): MNHEY, SMNVEV (reference sequence). The CDR3 loop reads CASGNDRGVYGYTF. Written as DNA, the CDR3 is TGTGCCAGCGGAAATGACAGGGGCGTCTATGGCTACACCTTC.

Notes on this clone: Germline and junction disagree at one end, which may indicate a read error. The chain combines TRBV7-7 with TRBJ2-1, with D possibly matching TRBD2 (6 bases). CDR1 SSHAT and CDR2 FNYEAQ come from the germline V gene (reference sequence). The CDR3 runs 14 residues. CDR3 bases: TGTGCTAGCAGCTTGGGACTGACCCACAATGAGCAGTTCTTC. Amino acid sequence: CASSLGLTHNEQFF.

The chain recombines TRBV7-3 with TRBJ1-1, with D possibly being TRBD1 (5 bases). The V gene's germline CDR1 is SGHTA and CDR2 FQGTGA. The germline V and J ends were trimmed by 1 base and 0 bases, with 15 bases remaining between them. The CDR3 covers 17 residues. The CDR3 reads CASSLNPPYRLNTEAFF. The CDR3 nucleotides read TGTGCCAGCAGCTTAAATCCCCCCTACAGGTTGAACACTGAAGCTTTCTTT. The whole variable domain, filled in from reference TRBV7-3 and TRBJ1-1, reads GAGVSQTPSNKVTEKGKYVELRCDPISGHTALYWYRQSLGQGPEFLIYFQGTGAADDSGLPNDRFFAVRPEGSVSTLKIQRTERGDSAVYLCASSLNPPYRLNTEAFFGQGTRLTVV.

The chain links TRBV7-9 to TRBJ2-1, with 9 bases aligning to TRBD2. V shed 1 base, J shed 7 bases, and the junction held 2 bases outside the gene matches. CDR1 SEHNR and CDR2 FQNEAQ come from the germline V gene (reference sequence). The CDR3 loop spans 14 amino acids. The CDR3, as DNA: TGTGCCAGCAGCTTAGAGACTAGCGGAAATGAGCAGTTCTTC. The encoded protein is CASSLETSGNEQFF.

Of note for this clone: This sample includes further DNA sequences coding for the same CDR3. The genes are TRBV10-3 and TRBJ1-1; 9 positions agree with TRBD1. In germline, CDR1 is ENHRY, CDR2 SYGVKD. CDR3 length: 13 amino acids. V lost 6 bases to trimming and J lost 1 base; unmatched junction nucleotides: 0. The CDR3: CAIRGQGNTEAFF. The CDR3 region has the DNA TGTGCCATCAGGGGACAGGGGAACACTGAAGCTTTCTTT.

The chain carries TRBV10-1 and TRBJ2-5, with a tentative D call TRBD1 (6 bases). Germline CDR1 WNHNN, CDR2 SYGVQD (reference sequence). V lost 5 bases and J 2 bases, leaving 15 bases between the germline ends. The CDR3 has 15 residues. The CDR3 region is CASSRLTGIQETQYF. Written as DNA, the CDR3 is TGCGCCAGCAGTCGACTTACAGGGATACAAGAGACCCAGTACTTC.

This clone was found a few times. This sequence joins TRBV4-1 and TRBJ1-5, with 7 bases identical to TRBD1. The CDR3 runs to 16 residues. In germline, CDR1 is MGHRA, CDR2 YSYEKL. V was clipped by 1 base and J by 0 bases; unmatched bases: 3. The CDR3 DNA is TGCGCCAGCAGCCAAGGACAGGGAGGTAGCAATCAGCCCCAGCATTTT. This sequence encodes CASSQGQGGSNQPQHF.

The chain links TRBV2 to TRBJ1-2; D is perhaps TRBD1 (5 bases). Trimming took off 3 bases at V and 5 bases at J, with 13 bases between the two ends. CDR1 is SNHLY and CDR2 is FYNNEI in the germline V gene. The CDR3 extends over 14 amino acids. CDR3 region: CASSEGQGGYGYTF. The CDR3 DNA sequence: TGTGCCAGCAGTGAGGGGCAGGGTGGATATGGCTACACCTTC.

The chain links TRBV6-1 to TRBJ1-4; 7 bases agree with TRBD1. Losses at the gene ends were 3 bases for V and 5 bases for J; bases not matched to a gene: 3. This CDR3 spans 14 amino acids. The germline V gene has CDR1 MNHNS and CDR2 SASEGT. The CDR3 DNA sequence: TGTGCCAGCAGTGATCGGACAGGAAATGAAAAACTGTTTTTT. It specifies CASSDRTGNEKLFF.

The chain joins TRBV2 to TRBJ2-7; 10 nucleotides agree with TRBD1. This CDR3 has 16 amino acids. The J segment lost 1 base and the V segment lost 4 bases, leaving 7 bases of the junction unmatched. Germline CDR1 SNHLY, CDR2 FYNNEI. This chain's CDR3 is CASSVGPGQGSYEQYF. For the CDR3, the DNA is TGTGCCAGCAGTGTCGGACCGGGACAGGGGTCCTACGAGCAGTACTTC.

This rearrangement joins TRBV6-6 to TRBJ2-7, with D possibly TRBD1 on 6 matching bases. Trimming took off 6 bases at V and 2 bases at J, with 11 bases between the two ends. This CDR3 region has 13 residues. CDR1 is MNHNY and CDR2 is SVGAGI in the germline V gene (reference sequence). The CDR3: CASRGQRPYEQYF. CDR3 bases: TGTGCCAGCAGAGGACAGCGCCCCTACGAGCAGTACTTC.

This chain joins TRBV7-9 and TRBJ1-1; D not resolved. This CDR3 region has 14 residues. Germline V gives CDR1 SEHNR, CDR2 FQNEAQ (reference sequence). Trimming shortened V by 1 base and J by 6 bases, and 12 bases separated the two germline ends. CDR3 bases: TGTGCCAGCAGCTTAGACCAGGTTCGATCTGAAGCTTTCTTT. Translating it yields CASSLDQVRSEAFF.

The chain's CDR3 is CASSADRGNTIYF. The DNA of the CDR3 is TGTGCCAGCAGCGCGGACAGGGGTAACACCATATATTTT. The gene calls are TRBV7-2 and TRBJ1-3, with TRBD1 matching over 9 bases. V dropped 5 bases and J dropped 7; count of bases not matched to a gene: 3. Germline V gene sequence: CDR1 SGHTA, CDR2 FQGNSA. The CDR3 totals 13 residues.